One sample yielded the 10 T cell receptor beta chains listed below, sequenced in a study of cytomegalovirus exposure and HLA in healthy donors. TCRdb's table, derived via immunoSEQ multiplex PCR, lists solely in-frame clones and lacks some. The sample has about 400,000 clones; roughly 89% are singletons. The specimen was PBMCs. The receptor source for this set is a woman in her late teens or twenties in good health and CMV-seronegative.

This CDR3 is CASSSSPAGAGGELFF. In nucleotides, the CDR3 is TGTGCCAGCAGCTCATCGCCCGCGGGGGCCGGCGGGGAGCTGTTTTTT. The chain carries TRBV7-3 and TRBJ2-2; D is possibly TRBD2 (7 bases). V was pared by 4 bases and J by 7 bases, with 19 bases between. Germline V lookup: CDR1 SGHTA, CDR2 FQGTGA. The CDR3 runs to 16 residues.

The chain's CDR3 is CASSLRAGPYEQYF. The CDR3 DNA is TGCGCCAGCAGCCTGAGGGCGGGACCCTACGAGCAGTACTTC. The V gene is TRBV4-1, the J gene TRBJ2-7; D might be TRBD2 (6 bases). V shed 4 bases and J shed 2 bases, with 12 bases lying between them. Germline CDR1 MGHRA, CDR2 YSYEKL. The CDR3 is 14 residues long.

The J gene is TRBJ1-6, the V gene TRBV5-1; TRBD1 matches at 8 bases. After removal of 3 bases from V and 5 bases from J, the junction contained 7 bases not matched to a gene. The CDR3 totals 16 residues. Per germline, CDR1 SGHRS and CDR2 YFSETQ. The CDR3 is CASSYSDRVNNSPLHF. The CDR3 region has the DNA TGCGCCAGCAGCTACTCGGACAGGGTGAATAATTCACCCCTCCACTTT.

As for this clone: The same CDR3 is also encoded by other DNA sequences in this sample. The chain carries TRBV5-4 and TRBJ2-1, with a tentative D call TRBD2 (6 bases). Trimming took 4 bases from V and 0 from J, leaving 8 bases between them. Germline V gene sequence: CDR1 SGHNT, CDR2 YYREEE (reference sequence). CDR3 length: 14 residues. The CDR3 loop is CASSGTGSYNEQFF. CDR3 DNA sequence: TGTGCCAGCAGCGGGACTGGCTCCTACAATGAGCAGTTCTTC.

The sample holds a few counts of this clone. The CDR3 loop is CASRPSGGQETQYF. The CDR3 nucleotides read TGTGCCAGCAGACCTAGCGGGGGGCAAGAGACCCAGTACTTC. J is TRBJ2-5 and V is TRBV28, with 11 bases matching TRBD2. The CDR3 has 14 amino acids. CDR1 and CDR2 (germline): MDHEN, SYDVKM. The V segment lost 6 bases and the J segment 2 bases; nucleotides outside the gene matches: 2. The variable domain in full, with the rest retrieved from reference TRBV28 and TRBJ2-5, is DVKVTQSSRYLVKRTGEKVFLECVQDMDHENMFWYRQDPGLGLRLIYFSYDVKMKEKGDIPEGYSVSREKKERFSLILESASTNQTSMYLCASRPSGGQETQYFGPGTRLLVL.

V usage is TRBV28 and J usage is TRBJ1-3; 7 positions agree with TRBD1. Germline V gives CDR1 MDHEN, CDR2 SYDVKM. V lost 4 bases, J lost 0 bases, and 9 bases stayed unmatched. The CDR3 has 17 amino acids. CDR3 in amino acids: CASSSLGQPRSGNTIYF. In DNA, the CDR3 is TGTGCCAGCAGTTCCTTGGGACAGCCCCGCTCTGGAAACACCATATATTTT.

V gene TRBV5-6 combines with J gene TRBJ1-5; possibly TRBD1 for D (5 bases). The CDR3 sequence is 19 residues long. Germline assignment: CDR1 SGHDT and CDR2 YYEEEE. V lost 1 base and J 0 bases, leaving 20 bases between the germline ends. The DNA of the CDR3 is TGTGCCAGCAGCTTGTTTGGATGGGGGGAAAGATATAGCAATCAGCCCCAGCATTTT. Translation gives CASSLFGWGERYSNQPQHF.

The J gene is TRBJ2-7, the V gene TRBV27; maybe TRBD2 (6 bases). Germline V gene data show CDR1 as MNHEY and CDR2 as SMNVEV (reference sequence). The CDR3 totals 14 residues. V lost 6 bases, J lost 4 bases, and 16 bases lay in between. The CDR3 bases are TGTGCCAGCAGACCAGGCGGAGGAGGGTACGAGCAGTACTTC. Translating it yields CASRPGGGGYEQYF.

This chain uses TRBV9 with TRBJ2-6, with TRBD1 identical over 9 bases. From germline, CDR1 is SGDLS and CDR2 YYNGEE. CDR3 length: 17 residues. V lost 4 bases to trimming and J lost 0 bases; unmatched junction nucleotides: 5. The DNA of the CDR3 is TGTGCCAGCAGCCCGACAGGGGGTAACTCTGGGGCCAACGTCCTGACTTTC. Translation: CASSPTGGNSGANVLTF. Looking up the rest from reference TRBV9 and TRBJ2-6 gives the full variable domain: DSGVTQTPKHLITATGQRVTLRCSPRSGDLSVYWYQQSLDQGLQFLIQYYNGEERAKGNILERFSAQQFPDLHSELNLSSLELGDSALYFCASSPTGGNSGANVLTFGAGSRLTVL.

J is TRBJ2-1 and V is TRBV10-3; 11 bases match TRBD2. Germline CDR1 and CDR2: ENHRY and SYGVKD. Losses at the gene ends were 7 bases for V and 5 bases for J; bases not matched to a gene: 4. CDR3 length: 14 residues. Here the CDR3 reads CAITQLAGDNEQFF. The DNA for the CDR3 is TGTGCCATCACTCAACTAGCGGGGGACAATGAGCAGTTCTTC.